The 11 T cell receptor beta chains given below trace back to one sample, sequenced in a study of cytomegalovirus exposure and HLA in healthy donors. PCR employed 60 Vbeta and 13 Jbeta primers. Sequencing used immunoSEQ multiplex PCR; TCRdb keeps in-frame clones, though not all of them. The repertoire holds approximately 100,000 clones, with about 79% as singletons. Source material: PBMCs. The receptors here all came from a human donor in good health.

In this sample, this clone turned up a few times. The chain has TRBV7-2 and TRBJ2-5; D is perhaps TRBD2 (6 bases). The end of the DNA is better explained by TRBJ2-7, so the J call may be wrong. Germline-derived CDR1 and CDR2 are SGHTA and FQGNSA. The CDR3 has 14 amino acids. CDR3 region: CASSLGDFLYEQYF. The CDR3 DNA is TGTGCCAGCAGCTTAGGGGACTTCTTATACGAGCAGTACTTC.

This chain connects TRBV5-1 to TRBJ1-2; D is possibly TRBD1 (6 bases). V was shortened by 4 bases and J by 8 bases, with 24 bases between the two germline ends. CDR1 is SGHRS, CDR2 YFSETQ, per germline. CDR3 length: 16 residues. Written as DNA, the CDR3 is TGCGCCAGCAGCGAGGGACACCTCCTAGCCTCTGGAGGCTACACCTTC. Protein sequence: CASSEGHLLASGGYTF.

This sequence joins TRBV19 and TRBJ2-2; D not resolved. Trimming pared 2 bases from V and 5 bases from J, leaving 6 bases between. The CDR3 length is 13 residues. Germline CDR1 LNHDA, CDR2 SQIVND (reference sequence). CDR3 loop: CASSIRLTGELFF. In DNA form, the CDR3 reads TGTGCCAGTAGTATAAGACTTACCGGGGAGCTGTTTTTT.

CDR3 in DNA: TGTGCCAGCACTGGAGAGGGTGGGGCCAACGTCCTGACTTTC. This codes for CASTGEGGANVLTF. This chain connects TRBV14 to TRBJ2-6; D is possibly TRBD2 (5 bases). V was clipped by 7 bases and J by 3 bases, with 10 bases between them. Germline V CDR1 and CDR2: SGHDN, FVKESK. The CDR3 is made up of 14 amino acids.

This chain joins TRBV30 and TRBJ2-7, with 10 bases matching TRBD1. Trimming took 1 base from V and 4 from J; bases not matched to a gene: 10. In germline, CDR1 is GTSNPN, CDR2 SVGIG (reference sequence). The CDR3 has 16 residues. The CDR3 DNA is TGTGCCTGGAGTGGAACTCTGGGACAGGGGAAATACGAGCAGTACTTC. Amino acid sequence: CAWSGTLGQGKYEQYF.

The J gene is TRBJ2-5, the V gene TRBV7-8; 7 bases agree with TRBD1. CDR3 length: 17 residues. Looked up from germline, CDR1 is SGHVS and CDR2 is FQNEAQ. Trimming at V came to 1 base and at J to 4 bases, leaving 12 bases not matched to a gene. The DNA for the CDR3 is TGTGCCAGCAGCTTAGGTCTCTTGAGGACAGGAGGAGAGACCCAGTACTTC. This encodes CASSLGLLRTGGETQYF.

J is TRBJ1-2 and V is TRBV5-3; the match to TRBD1 covers 7 bases. TRBV5-3 is flagged as an ORF with uncertain function. V shed 4 bases and J 4 bases; nucleotides not matched to a gene: 13. This CDR3 comprises 16 residues. Here the CDR3 reads CARSELAQGVGYGYTF. DNA of the CDR3: TGTGCCAGAAGCGAACTAGCCCAGGGGGTAGGCTATGGCTACACCTTC.

The rearrangement uses TRBV4-1 and TRBJ1-6; 7 bases are a match to TRBD1. The CDR3 is 16 residues long. V lost 1 base, J lost 8 bases, and 8 bases stayed unmatched. Per the germline V gene, CDR1 is MGHRA and CDR2 is YSYEKL. In nucleotides, the CDR3 is TGCGCCAGCAGCCAAGTGAGGGCCAGGGGGTATTCACCCCTCCACTTT. Its translation: CASSQVRARGYSPLHF.

This clone was picked up a small number of times. This chain links TRBV28 with TRBJ1-5; 7 nucleotides align to TRBD1. The trim removed 6 bases at V and 2 bases at J, leaving 10 bases unmatched. The CDR3 is made up of 16 amino acids. In germline, CDR1 is MDHEN, CDR2 SYDVKM. CDR3 sequence reads: CASRSGTAWGNQPQHF. The DNA for the CDR3 is TGTGCCAGCAGGTCCGGGACAGCGTGGGGCAATCAGCCCCAGCATTTT.

The table lists this clone with a few counts. The chain carries TRBV2 and TRBJ2-6; D may be TRBD2 (6 bases). The CDR3 runs 15 residues. V was trimmed by 8 bases and J by 0 bases, leaving 11 bases between them. Germline CDR1 and CDR2: SNHLY and FYNNEI. The CDR3 spells CASGDSSSGANVLTF. As DNA, the CDR3 is TGTGCCAGCGGGGACTCTAGCTCTGGGGCCAACGTCCTGACTTTC.

The genes are TRBV4-3 and TRBJ2-7; the D is unclear. Germline CDR1 and CDR2: LGHNA and YSLEER. With 1 base removed from V and 5 bases from J, the gap between germline ends came to 18 bases. The CDR3 covers 16 residues. The CDR3: CASSQVSGLMYNEQYF. The CDR3 DNA reads as TGCGCCAGCAGCCAAGTGTCAGGCTTGATGTACAACGAGCAGTACTTC.